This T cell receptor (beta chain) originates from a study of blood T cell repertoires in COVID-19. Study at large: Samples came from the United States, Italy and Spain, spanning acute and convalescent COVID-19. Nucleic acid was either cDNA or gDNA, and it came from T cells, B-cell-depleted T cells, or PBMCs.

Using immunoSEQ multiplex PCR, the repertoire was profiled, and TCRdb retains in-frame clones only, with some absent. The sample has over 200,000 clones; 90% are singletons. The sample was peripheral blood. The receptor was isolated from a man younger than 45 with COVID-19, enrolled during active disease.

CDR3 nucleotide sequence: TGCAGTGCTCGTGAGACAGGGAACTATGGCTACACCTTC. It encodes CSARETGNYGYTF. The chain employs TRBV20-1 and TRBJ1-2; 7 bases match TRBD1. CDR1 and CDR2 from the germline V gene are DFQATT and SNEGSKA (reference sequence). Trimming took 5 bases from V and 2 from J; bases not matched to a gene: 5. The CDR3 length is 13 residues.